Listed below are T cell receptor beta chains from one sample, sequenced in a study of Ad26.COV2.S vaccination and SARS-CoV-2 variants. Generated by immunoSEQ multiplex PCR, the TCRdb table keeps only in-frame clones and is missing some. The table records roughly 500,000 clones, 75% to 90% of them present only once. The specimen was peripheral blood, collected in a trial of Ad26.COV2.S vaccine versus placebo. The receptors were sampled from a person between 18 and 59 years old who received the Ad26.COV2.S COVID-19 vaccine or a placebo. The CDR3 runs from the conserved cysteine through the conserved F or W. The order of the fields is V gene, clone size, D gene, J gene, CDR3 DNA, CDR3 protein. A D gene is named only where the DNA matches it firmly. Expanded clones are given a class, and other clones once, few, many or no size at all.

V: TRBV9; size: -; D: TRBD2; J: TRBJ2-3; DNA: TGTGCCAGCAGCGTAGGGGAACTAGCGGGAGGGCGGGTAGATACGCAGTATTTT; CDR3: CASSVGELAGGRVDTQYF
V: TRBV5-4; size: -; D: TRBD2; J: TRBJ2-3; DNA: TGTGCCAGCAGCCCCCTAGCGGAAATGAGAGATACGCAGTATTTT; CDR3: CASSPLAEMRDTQYF
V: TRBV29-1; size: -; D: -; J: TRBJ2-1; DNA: TGCAGCGTTGAAGGCGAAAAAAGGGGCTCCTACAATGAGCAGTTCTTC; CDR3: CSVEGEKRGSYNEQFF
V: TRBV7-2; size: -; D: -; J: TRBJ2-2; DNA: TGTGCCAGCAGCGTTCCGTATAGTGATACCGGGGAGCTGTTTTTT; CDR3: CASSVPYSDTGELFF
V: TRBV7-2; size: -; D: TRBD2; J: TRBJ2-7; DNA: TGTGCCAGCAGCCCCCGGCAGCGGGGGAGCTCCTACGAGCAGTACTTC; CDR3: CASSPRQRGSSYEQYF
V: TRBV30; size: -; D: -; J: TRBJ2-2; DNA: TGTGCCTGGAGTCTTACCCGAAACACCGGGGAGCTGTTTTTT; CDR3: CAWSLTRNTGELFF
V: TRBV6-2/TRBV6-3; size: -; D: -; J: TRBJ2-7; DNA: TGTGCCAGCAGTTACGCGGCAGGGGCGGGCTACGAGCAGTACTTC; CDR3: CASSYAAGAGYEQYF
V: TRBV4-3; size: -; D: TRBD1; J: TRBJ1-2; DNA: TGCGCCAGCAGCCACGCGGGACAGAACTATGGCTACACCTTC; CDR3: CASSHAGQNYGYTF
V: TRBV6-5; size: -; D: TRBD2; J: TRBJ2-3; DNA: TGTGCCAGCAGCCGCGGGGGGGTTTTCGCAGATACGCAGTATTTT; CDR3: CASSRGGVFADTQYF
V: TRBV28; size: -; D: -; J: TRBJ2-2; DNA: TGTGCCCCCCCCACCGGGGAGCTGTTTTTT; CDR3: CAPPTGELFF
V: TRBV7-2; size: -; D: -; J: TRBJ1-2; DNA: TGTGCCAGCAGCCCTGCTGGAAGGGGACTTGGCTACACCTTC; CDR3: CASSPAGRGLGYTF
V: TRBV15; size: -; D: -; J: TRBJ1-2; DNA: TGTGCCACCAGCAGAGACAGAACAGCTTACACCTTC; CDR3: CATSRDRTAYTF
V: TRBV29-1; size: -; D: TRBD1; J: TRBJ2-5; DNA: TGCAGCGGCCGACCGGGACAGCCCGAAGAGACCCAGTACTTC; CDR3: CSGRPGQPEETQYF
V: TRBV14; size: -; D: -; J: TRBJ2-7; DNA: TGTGCCAGGCGGGTCTGTTCCTACGAGCAGTACTTC; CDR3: CARRVCSYEQYF
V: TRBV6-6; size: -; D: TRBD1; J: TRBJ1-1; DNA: TGTGCCAGCAGACGAGGACAGGGTACTGAAGCTTTCTTT; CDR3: CASRRGQGTEAFF
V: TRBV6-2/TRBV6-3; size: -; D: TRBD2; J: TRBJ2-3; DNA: TGTGCCAGCAGTTACCTGGTATCTCGGCAGCGGGGGGCCGATACGCAGTATTTT; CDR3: CASSYLVSRQRGADTQYF
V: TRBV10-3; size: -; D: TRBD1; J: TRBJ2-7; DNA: TGTGCCATCAGTGCCCCCGGGACAGGGCACGAGCAGTACTTC; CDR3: CAISAPGTGHEQYF
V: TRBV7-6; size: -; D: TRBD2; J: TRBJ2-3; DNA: TGTGCCAGCAGCCTTAGCGGGGGGAACACAGATACGCAGTATTTT; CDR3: CASSLSGGNTDTQYF
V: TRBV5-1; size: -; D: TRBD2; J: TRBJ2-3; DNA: TGCGCCAGCAATGGCGGGGGTGCTAGCACAGATACGCAGTATTTT; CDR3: CASNGGGASTDTQYF
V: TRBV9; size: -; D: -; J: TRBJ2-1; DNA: TGTGCCAGCAGCGCTGACTACAATGAGCAGTTCTTC; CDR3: CASSADYNEQFF
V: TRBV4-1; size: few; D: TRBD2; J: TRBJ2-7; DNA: TGCGCCAGCAGCCGAGAATTGACTAGCGGGGGGGCTCCCTACGAGCAGTACTTC; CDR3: CASSRELTSGGAPYEQYF
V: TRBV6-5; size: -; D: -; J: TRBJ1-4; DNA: TGTGCCAGCAGTCCTCAGGGAAATGAAAAACTGTTTTTT; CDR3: CASSPQGNEKLFF
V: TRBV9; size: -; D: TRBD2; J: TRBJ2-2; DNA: TGTGCCAGCAGCGTAACTAGCGGGAGCCTTCCCGGGGAGCTGTTTTTT; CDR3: CASSVTSGSLPGELFF
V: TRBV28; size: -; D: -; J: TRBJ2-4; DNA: TGTGCCAGCAGTCCCGGGACAGCCAAAAACATTCAGTACTTC; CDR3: CASSPGTAKNIQYF
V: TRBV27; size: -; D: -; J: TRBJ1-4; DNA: TGTGCCAGCAGTCCAGTGGGGGTGTTAAACCCGAAACTGTTTTTT; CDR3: CASSPVGVLNPKLFF
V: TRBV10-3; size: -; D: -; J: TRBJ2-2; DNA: TGTGCCGTCCACCTCGGTTTAACCGGGGAGCTGTTTTTT; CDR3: CAVHLGLTGELFF
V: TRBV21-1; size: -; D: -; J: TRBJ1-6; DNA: TGTGCCAGCAGCAAGAGACAGCTAAATAATTCACCCCTCCACTTT; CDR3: CASSKRQLNNSPLHF
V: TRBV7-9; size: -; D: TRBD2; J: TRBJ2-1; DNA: TGTGCCAGCAGTTTTACTCGGACTAGACGGGGGAATGAGCAGTTCTTC; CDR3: CASSFTRTRRGNEQFF
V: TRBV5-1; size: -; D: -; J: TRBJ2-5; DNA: TGCGCCAGCAGCTTGTGGGACTTACAAGAGACCCAGTACTTC; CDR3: CASSLWDLQETQYF
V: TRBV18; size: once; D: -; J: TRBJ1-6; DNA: TGTGCCAGCTCACCACTCGGGACGGAATATAATTCACCCCTCCACTTT; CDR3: CASSPLGTEYNSPLHF
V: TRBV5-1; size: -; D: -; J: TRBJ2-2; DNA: TGCGCCAGCAGCTTGGCCCGGCCGGGATCCGGGGAGCTGTTTTTT; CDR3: CASSLARPGSGELFF
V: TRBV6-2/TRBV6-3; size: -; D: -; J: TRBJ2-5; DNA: TGTGCCAGCAGTTACCCCGGACTGTCTATGTACCAAGAGACCCAGTACTTC; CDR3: CASSYPGLSMYQETQYF
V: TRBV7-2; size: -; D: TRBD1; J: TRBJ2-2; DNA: TGTGCCAGCAGCACCCGGGACAGCCTCACCGGGGAGCTGTTTTTT; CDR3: CASSTRDSLTGELFF
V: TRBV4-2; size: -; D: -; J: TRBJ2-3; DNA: TGTGCCAGCAGCCAAGTCCCCGATACGCAGTATTTT; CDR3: CASSQVPDTQYF
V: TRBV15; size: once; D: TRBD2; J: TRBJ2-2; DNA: TGTGCCACCAGCAGAGGGAGCGGGAGGGCCTATGCCGGGGAGCTGTTTTTT; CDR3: CATSRGSGRAYAGELFF
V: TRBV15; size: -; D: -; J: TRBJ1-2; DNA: TGTGCCACCAGCTTATCTACAGGGTTTGGCTACACCTTC; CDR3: CATSLSTGFGYTF
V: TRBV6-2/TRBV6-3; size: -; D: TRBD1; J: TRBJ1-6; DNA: TGTGCCAGCAGCGGAAGGACAGGAGACCTCTATAATTCACCCCTCCACTTT; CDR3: CASSGRTGDLYNSPLHF
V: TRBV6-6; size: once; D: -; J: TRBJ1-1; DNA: TGTGCCAGCAGCTTATTGGGCACTGAAGCTTTCTTT; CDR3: CASSLLGTEAFF